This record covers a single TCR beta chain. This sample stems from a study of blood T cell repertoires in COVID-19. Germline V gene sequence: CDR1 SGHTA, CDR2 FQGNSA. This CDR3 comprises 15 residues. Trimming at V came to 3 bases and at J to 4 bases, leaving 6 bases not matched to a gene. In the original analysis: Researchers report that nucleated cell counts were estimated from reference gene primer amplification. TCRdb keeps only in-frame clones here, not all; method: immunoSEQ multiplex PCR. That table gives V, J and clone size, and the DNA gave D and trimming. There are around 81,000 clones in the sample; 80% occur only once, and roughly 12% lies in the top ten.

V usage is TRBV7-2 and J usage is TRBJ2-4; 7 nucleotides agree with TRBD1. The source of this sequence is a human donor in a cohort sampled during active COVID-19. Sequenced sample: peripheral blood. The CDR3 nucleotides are TGTGCCAGCAGCTTTTTCCGGGACAGAAAAAACATTCAGTACTTC. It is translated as CASSFFRDRKNIQYF.